What follows are 14 T cell receptor beta chains derived from one specimen sequenced in a study of blood T cells in healthy people across ages (dated by TCRdb to the mid-2010s). Library preparation employed 5' RACE. The instrument was an Illumina HiSeq 2500. A second PCR of roughly 6 to 11 cycles was run with a J-beta primer mix and a sample-barcoded 5' primer. Using fastp trimming at Q25 and MiXCR clonotype assembly, TCRdb reanalyzed the public sequencing data and kept in-frame beta chains. Each CDR3 protein appears once, grouped with its most common genes and DNA. This sample holds around 500,000 distinct CDR3 sequences; roughly a quarter were observed only once. Approximately 3.6% of the sample is taken by the ten largest. These data were likewise used in another study, on T cells of mothers and their children.

The sample consisted of blood. Every receptor here comes from a boy aged 2 to 10 in good health.

This clonotype has a count of ten or more. V is TRBV6-1 and J is TRBJ2-2; TRBD1 aligns across 8 bases. V lost 5 bases and J lost 1; bases outside the gene matches: 6. The CDR3 is made up of 16 amino acids. Germline lookup yields CDR1 MNHNS and CDR2 SASEGT. The DNA for the CDR3 is TGTGCCAGCAGTAGAACCGGGACAGGGAACACCGGGGAGCTGTTTTTT. Translating gives CASSRTGTGNTGELFF.

This clonotype was counted at least ten times. The chain couples TRBV7-2 to TRBJ1-4; D remains ambiguous. This CDR3 comprises 15 residues. Germline V CDR1 and CDR2: SGHTA, FQGNSA. Trimming cost V 1 base and J 2 bases, with 8 bases left between them. CDR3 protein: CASSLGRATNEKLFF. CDR3 DNA sequence: TGTGCCAGCAGCTTAGGGAGGGCGACTAATGAAAAACTGTTTTTT.

This clonotype was observed a few times. The junction departs from germline at one end; a sequencing error may be responsible. The V and J genes are TRBV6-2 or TRBV6-3 and TRBJ2-2; TRBD2 aligns across 9 bases. Germline CDR1 reads MNHEY; CDR2 reads SVGEGT. There are 15 residues in the CDR3. For the CDR3, the DNA is TGTGCCAGCAGTCGCGGACTAGCGAAGACCGGGGAGCTGTTTTTT. This gives the protein CASSRGLAKTGELFF.

This clonotype came up a few times. The CDR3 region has the DNA TGCGCCAGCAGCCAGGGGGGGCCGGGACAGGCAAACAATGAGCAGTTCTTC. Its protein product is CASSQGGPGQANNEQFF. V is TRBV4-1 and J is TRBJ2-5; the D gene is possibly TRBD1 (8 bases). Judging by the DNA end, TRBJ2-1 fits better; the J call may be wrong. The germline CDR1 and CDR2 sequences are MGHRA and YSYEKL. The CDR3 contains 17 residues.

A few counts support this clonotype. The DNA of the CDR3 is TGCAGCTGCGGGAGCGGATCCTATGGCTACACCTTC. Its protein product is CSCGSGSYGYTF. The chain combines TRBV29-1 with TRBJ1-2; D unresolved. The CDR3 runs to 12 residues. Germline CDR1 and CDR2: SQVTM and ANQGSEA. The ends were cut back, 8 bases at V and 4 bases at J, with 14 bases in the middle.

V is TRBV5-1 and J is TRBJ1-1, with D perhaps TRBD1 (5 bases). The germline gives CDR1 SGHRS, CDR2 YFSETQ. The CDR3 spans 14 residues. The V end lost 4 bases, the J end lost 3 bases, and 13 bases lay between the germline ends. CDR3 sequence reads: CASSLGRGHTEAFF. The DNA of the CDR3 is TGCGCCAGCAGCCTAGGACGGGGCCACACTGAAGCTTTCTTT.

V and J are TRBV20-1 and TRBJ2-1; 15 bases are shared with TRBD2. Trimming removed 6 bases from V and 3 bases from J; junction bases left unmatched: 15. Germline loops: CDR1 DFQATT, CDR2 SNEGSKA (reference sequence). The CDR3 runs to 19 residues. In DNA, the CDR3 is TGCAGTGCCCCGGCCGGGACTAGCGGGAGGTCGGGCTTCTACAATGAGCAGTTCTTC. This encodes CSAPAGTSGRSGFYNEQFF.

This clonotype showed up many times. V usage is TRBV7-9 and J usage is TRBJ1-2; no clear D gene. The CDR3 has 13 amino acids. V dropped 1 base and J dropped 2 bases, with 5 bases sitting between them. Germline V gene data show CDR1 as SEHNR and CDR2 as FQNEAQ (reference sequence). DNA for the CDR3: TGTGCCAGCAGCTTAGAACAGAACTATGGCTACACCTTC. It specifies CASSLEQNYGYTF.

V is TRBV7-7 and J is TRBJ2-1, with D possibly TRBD1 on 5 matching bases. Germline lookup yields CDR1 SSHAT and CDR2 FNYEAQ (reference sequence). Trimming removed 5 bases at V and 0 bases at J, with 14 bases between. CDR3 size: 16 residues. The CDR3 DNA follows: TGTGCCAGCAGCGAATCGACAGCCAGCTCCTACAATGAGCAGTTCTTC. It specifies CASSESTASSYNEQFF.

This clonotype was seen more than once but under ten times. This chain links TRBV12-5 with TRBJ2-5, with 7 bases matching TRBD2. The J call is doubtful: the DNA matches TRBJ2-1 better. Per the germline V gene, CDR1 is LGHNT and CDR2 is FRNRAP. The CDR3 extends over 14 amino acids. CDR3 DNA sequence: TGTGCTAGTGGTTCTAGCGGACTTGTGAATGAGCAGTTCTTC. Its protein product is CASGSSGLVNEQFF.

The sample holds a few counts of this clonotype. V gene TRBV27 combines with J gene TRBJ2-2; D tentatively fits TRBD1 or TRBD2 (6 bases each). The germline CDR1 and CDR2 sequences are MNHEY and SMNVEV (reference sequence). V lost 2 bases, J lost 4 bases, and 11 bases lay in between. The CDR3 totals 15 residues. CDR3 sequence (DNA): TGTGCCAGCAGTTTACGGGGGCGCGGCACCGGGGAGCTGTTTTTT. It specifies CASSLRGRGTGELFF.

In its sample, this clonotype was seen a few times. CDR3 DNA: TGTGCCAGCACCCTCACAGGGACGGCCGACACAGATACGCAGTATTTT. Translated, it gives CASTLTGTADTDTQYF. The rearrangement uses TRBV9 and TRBJ2-3, with a possible D match to TRBD1 (6 bases). The CDR3 extends over 16 amino acids. Germline CDR1 reads SGDLS; CDR2 reads YYNGEE. With 6 bases removed from V and 2 bases from J, the gap between germline ends came to 19 bases.

This clonotype was picked up a small number of times. This CDR3 fails to terminate in the conserved phenylalanine or tryptophan, so it likely reflects a read error. The V call is TRBV5-1, the J call TRBJ1-2; no definite D call. With 2 bases removed from V and 1 base from J, the gap between germline ends came to 6 bases. The CDR3 sequence is 13 residues long. The germline CDR1 and CDR2 sequences are SGHRS and YFSETQ. DNA for the CDR3: TGCGCCAGCAGCTTTTCAAATAACTATGGCTACACCCTC. Translating it yields CASSFSNNYGYTL.

This chain uses TRBV25-1 with TRBJ1-1, with TRBD1 matching over 8 bases. Germline V lookup: CDR1 MGHDK, CDR2 SYGVNS. The CDR3 totals 13 residues. V gave up 8 bases and J gave up 0 bases; unmatched junction bases: 2. The CDR3 loop reads CASETGVNTEAFF. CDR3 DNA: TGTGCCAGCGAGACAGGGGTGAACACTGAAGCTTTCTTT.